This T cell receptor (beta chain) was documented in a study of blood T cell repertoires in COVID-19. Study information: COVID-19 samples collected from the United States, Italy and Spain covered acute and convalescent phases.

The study drew participants aged about 18 to 89 years from some 24 US areas. Cohorts were assigned according to the clinical history that participants reported. Original processing notes: Amplification from reference gene primers served as the basis for estimated nucleated cell counts. The protocol was immunoSEQ multiplex PCR, while the TCRdb copy is restricted to in-frame clones and leaves out a portion. That table gives V, J and clone size, and the DNA gave D and trimming. This table has 200,000 to 250,000 clones, over 75% appearing once. Germline-derived CDR1 and CDR2 are KGHSH and LQKENI. V gave up 8 bases and J gave up 2 bases; unmatched junction bases: 7. This CDR3 contains 15 residues.

The clonotype comes from a woman in her forties or fifties with acute COVID-19. What was sequenced was PBMCs or T cells enriched from blood (not recorded which). The chain has TRBV18 and TRBJ1-5, with 9 bases identical to TRBD1. The CDR3 loop is CASRGQGRGNQPQHF. In DNA, the CDR3 is TGTGCCAGCCGGGGACAGGGAAGGGGCAATCAGCCCCAGCATTTT.